This TCR beta chain was recovered during a study of blood T cell repertoires in COVID-19. Study at large: The United States, Italy and Spain were the sources of the acute and convalescent COVID-19 samples.

V lost 7 bases and J 0 bases, leaving 15 bases between the germline ends. This CDR3 is built from 15 residues. Germline assignment: CDR1 MNHEY and CDR2 SVGAGI. Patients in Seattle were enrolled during active infection, then followed longitudinally. In the authors' methods: Reference gene primer amplification in the assay estimated nucleated cell counts. Profiling relied on immunoSEQ multiplex PCR, and the TCRdb table lists in-frame clones only, not all of them. D and trimming come from the DNA, and the V and J calls and clone size come from that table. The table includes 350,000 to 400,000 clones, approximately 86% detected once.

What was sequenced was peripheral blood. The clonotype was recovered from a woman aged 55-69 years with COVID-19, enrolled during active disease. This sequence joins TRBV6-5 and TRBJ1-1, with D perhaps TRBD1 (5 bases). DNA for the CDR3: TGTGCCAGCATTCGACAGATGATTATGAACACTGAAGCTTTCTTT. It specifies CASIRQMIMNTEAFF.